These 32 T cell receptor beta chains originate from one sample sequenced in a study of blood T cell repertoires in COVID-19 (dated by TCRdb to 2019 to 2021). Library preparation used the immunoSEQ multiplex PCR assay. TCRdb retrieved this table from immuneACCESS and kept in-frame rearrangements only. Not all clones are present; in checked studies, unresolved V genes account for under half, and no reason is known for the remainder. The sample table holds tens of thousands of clones, of which approximately 78% were seen once. The top ten clonotypes cover roughly 15% of the sample. Sequenced material: peripheral blood. These receptors all come from a human donor with acute or convalescent COVID-19. The donor label of this sample is uncertain.

This chain connects TRBV15 to TRBJ1-2; TRBD1 matches at 7 bases. The germline gives CDR1 LNHNV, CDR2 YYDKDF (reference sequence). V shed 5 bases and J 6 bases; nucleotides not matched to a gene: 9. The CDR3 consists of 14 residues. CDR3: CATSPRVTGDGYTF. The CDR3, as DNA: TGTGCCACCAGCCCCAGGGTCACAGGGGATGGCTACACCTTC.

The CDR3 reads CASSLGGNTEAFF. The CDR3 DNA reads as TGCGCCAGCAGCTTGGGCGGGAACACTGAAGCTTTCTTT. This chain joins TRBV5-1 and TRBJ1-1; D gene ambiguous. The CDR3 extends over 13 amino acids. Between the trimmed V and J ends, which lost 0 bases and 1 base, there was a span of 4 bases. Looked up from germline, CDR1 is SGHRS and CDR2 is YFSETQ.

This chain uses TRBV30 with TRBJ1-1; D ambiguous. Between the trimmed V and J ends, which lost 3 bases and 4 bases, there was a span of 15 bases. CDR3 length: 14 amino acids. Per the germline V gene, CDR1 is GTSNPN and CDR2 is SVGIG (reference sequence). The CDR3 DNA follows: TGTGCCTGGAGGCCGGGAGGGTCACGCACTGAAGCTTTCTTT. Its protein is CAWRPGGSRTEAFF. The variable domain in full, completed from reference TRBV30 and TRBJ1-1, reads SQTIHQWPATLVQPVGSPLSLECTVEGTSNPNLYWYRQAAGRGLQLLFYSVGIGQISSEVPQNLSASRPQDRQFILSSKKLLLSDSGFYLCAWRPGGSRTEAFFGQGTRLTVV.

DNA for the CDR3: TGTGCCAGCAACCGCGGACAGGGAGAAGAGACCCAGTACTTC. This encodes CASNRGQGEETQYF. The genes are TRBV2 and TRBJ2-5; 8 nucleotides match TRBD1. CDR3 size: 14 residues. Germline CDR1 reads SNHLY; CDR2 reads FYNNEI. After removal of 7 bases from V and 3 bases from J, the junction contained 7 bases not matched to a gene.

V and J are TRBV18 and TRBJ1-2; weak D call: TRBD1 (6 bases). Trimming shortened V by 0 bases and J by 6 bases, and 11 bases separated the two germline ends. The CDR3 is 14 residues long. Germline CDR1 KGHSH, CDR2 LQKENI. The chain's CDR3 is CASSPPGGHDGYTF. Here the CDR3 DNA reads TGTGCCAGCTCACCACCGGGGGGGCACGATGGCTACACCTTC. Full variable domain (remainder filled in from reference TRBV18 and TRBJ1-2): NAGVMQNPRHLVRRRGQEARLRCSPMKGHSHVYWYRQLPEEGLKFMVYLQKENIIDESGMPKERFSAEFPKEGPSILRIQQVVRGDSAAYFCASSPPGGHDGYTFGSGTRLTVV.

The V call is TRBV19, the J call TRBJ2-6; D may be TRBD1 (5 bases). CDR3 length: 16 residues. Between the trimmed V and J ends, which lost 5 bases and 0 bases, there was a span of 11 bases. Looked up from germline, CDR1 is LNHDA and CDR2 is SQIVND (reference sequence). The CDR3 protein is CASSSQVSSGANVLTF. The CDR3 nucleotides read TGTGCCAGTAGTTCACAGGTTTCCTCTGGGGCCAACGTCCTGACTTTC.

The rearrangement links TRBV5-8 to TRBJ1-2; TRBD1 is a possible D gene (5 bases). CDR3 size: 13 residues. V was trimmed by 7 bases and J by 4 bases, leaving 14 bases between them. Looked up from germline, CDR1 is SGHTS and CDR2 is YDEGEE. The chain's CDR3 is CASEIGAAYGYTF. The CDR3 DNA reads as TGTGCCAGCGAGATAGGGGCTGCCTATGGCTACACCTTC.

The chain links TRBV10-3 to TRBJ1-1; no clear D. The ends were cut back, 10 bases at V and 3 bases at J, with 15 bases in the middle. The CDR3 covers 13 residues. Germline-derived CDR1 and CDR2 are ENHRY and SYGVKD. The CDR3 sequence is CATAGVVDTEAFF. The CDR3 nucleotides are TGTGCCACTGCGGGAGTTGTTGACACTGAAGCTTTCTTT.

This chain links TRBV9 with TRBJ2-2; 9 bases match TRBD1. This CDR3 is 15 amino acids long. Per germline, CDR1 SGDLS and CDR2 YYNGEE. The trim removed 3 bases at V and 5 bases at J, leaving 5 bases unmatched. CDR3 nucleotides: TGTGCCAGCAGCGGGGACAGGGTAGGGACCGGGGAGCTGTTTTTT. Translating it yields CASSGDRVGTGELFF.

The chain carries TRBV30 and TRBJ2-7, with 14 bases identical to TRBD2. The trim removed 6 bases at V and 6 bases at J, leaving 4 bases unmatched. This CDR3 region has 13 residues. Germline assignment: CDR1 GTSNPN and CDR2 SVGIG (reference sequence). CDR3 residues: CACSGLAGGEQYF. CDR3 in DNA: TGTGCCTGTAGCGGACTAGCGGGAGGCGAGCAGTACTTC.

This clone was seen a few times. The CDR3 nucleotides are TGTGCCACCAGTGACCCCGGGACAGGGGGCGCGACTTTCTTT. Its protein product is CATSDPGTGGATFF. The chain is built from TRBV24-1 and TRBJ1-1, with 12 bases that match TRBD1. Germline V lookup: CDR1 KGHDR, CDR2 SFDVKD. The V gene end was trimmed by 4 bases and the J gene end by 12 bases; junction bases not matched to a gene: 8. This CDR3 has 14 amino acids.

The chain uses TRBV7-2 and TRBJ1-1; possibly TRBD1 for D (5 bases). V shed 1 base and J shed 3 bases, with 12 bases lying between them. Germline V gene lookup returns CDR1 SGHTA and CDR2 FQGNSA. The CDR3 is 15 residues long. The CDR3: CASSLDQGSDTEAFF. CDR3 DNA: TGTGCCAGCAGCTTAGATCAGGGATCGGACACTGAAGCTTTCTTT.

The chain carries TRBV4-3 and TRBJ2-7; D is ambiguous. This CDR3 spans 14 amino acids. Germline assignment: CDR1 LGHNA and CDR2 YSLEER. V was clipped by 1 base and J by 1 base, with 8 bases between them. The CDR3 nucleotides read TGCGCCAGCAGCCAAGCACCGGGTTCCTACGAGCAGTACTTC. It translates to CASSQAPGSYEQYF.

This chain connects TRBV2 to TRBJ1-1, with D tentatively TRBD1 (5 bases). Trimming removed 2 bases from V and 7 bases from J, with 11 bases in between. CDR1 and CDR2 from the germline V gene are SNHLY and FYNNEI. The CDR3 covers 13 residues. Written as DNA, the CDR3 is TGTGCCAGCAGTGAACAGGGAGGGGATGAAGCTTTCTTT. Amino acids: CASSEQGGDEAFF. The full variable domain, with the rest looked up from reference TRBV2 and TRBJ1-1, is EPEVTQTPSHQVTQMGQEVILRCVPISNHLYFYWYRQILGQKVEFLVSFYNNEISEKSEIFDDQFSVERPDGSNFTLKIRSTKLEDSAMYFCASSEQGGDEAFFGQGTRLTVV.

The chain couples TRBV28 to TRBJ1-5, with a tentative D call TRBD1 (6 bases). Germline loops: CDR1 MDHEN, CDR2 SYDVKM. CDR3 length: 13 residues. Trimming removed 7 bases at V and 6 bases at J, with 13 bases between. DNA of the CDR3: TGTGCCAGCACGGAACAGGGCCTTCAGCCCCAGCATTTT. This gives the protein CASTEQGLQPQHF. The whole variable domain, filled in from reference TRBV28 and TRBJ1-5, reads DVKVTQSSRYLVKRTGEKVFLECVQDMDHENMFWYRQDPGLGLRLIYFSYDVKMKEKGDIPEGYSVSREKKERFSLILESASTNQTSMYLCASTEQGLQPQHFGDGTRLSIL.

The J gene is TRBJ2-5, the V gene TRBV28; the D is unclear. The CDR3 covers 13 residues. Germline V gene sequence: CDR1 MDHEN, CDR2 SYDVKM. V was cut by 4 bases and J by 6 bases, with 12 bases left in between. The chain's CDR3 is CASSWQASKTQYF. CDR3 nucleotide sequence: TGTGCCAGCAGTTGGCAGGCAAGTAAGACCCAGTACTTC.

V gene TRBV6-1 combines with J gene TRBJ1-1; TRBD1 agrees at 8 bases. Germline V lookup: CDR1 MNHNS, CDR2 SASEGT. V lost 0 bases and J lost 8; bases outside the gene matches: 8. The CDR3 totals 15 residues. CDR3 region: CASSEAGQGKTEAFF. DNA of the CDR3: TGTGCCAGCAGTGAAGCTGGACAGGGAAAAACGGAAGCTTTCTTT.

This clone was observed a handful of times. The chain employs TRBV11-3 and TRBJ1-5; 7 nucleotides match TRBD1. The CDR3 runs to 19 residues. CDR1 and CDR2 (germline): SGHNT, YENEEA. After removal of 5 bases from V and 0 bases from J, the junction contained 16 bases not matched to a gene. The chain's CDR3 is CASSRFGTEGGTSNQPQHF. In DNA form, the CDR3 reads TGTGCCAGCAGCCGATTCGGGACAGAGGGCGGGACTAGCAATCAGCCCCAGCATTTT.

The chain employs TRBV4-2 and TRBJ2-7, with D possibly TRBD1 on 5 matching bases. Trimming stripped 0 bases from V and 2 bases from J, with 8 bases between. Germline V gene lookup returns CDR1 LGHNA and CDR2 YNFKEQ. CDR3 size: 14 residues. The CDR3 DNA is TGTGCCAGCAGCCAAGATGTGGGGCCCTACGAGCAGTACTTC. Encoded protein: CASSQDVGPYEQYF.

This sequence joins TRBV6-5 and TRBJ1-2; D is uncertain. Trimming removed 4 bases from V and 8 bases from J, with 20 bases in between. CDR1 and CDR2 (germline): MNHEY, SVGAGI. The CDR3 runs 15 residues. CDR3 sequence (DNA): TGTGCCAGCAGTTTAGGTGGCACCCGTCTGGGCGGCTACACCTTC. As protein: CASSLGGTRLGGYTF.

This chain joins TRBV10-2 and TRBJ1-4; 8 bases map to TRBD1. Germline CDR1 reads WSHSY; CDR2 reads SAAADI. The V gene end was trimmed by 2 bases and the J gene end by 6 bases; junction bases not matched to a gene: 8. There are 16 residues in the CDR3. In nucleotides, the CDR3 is TGCGCCAGCAGTGAGACAGGGGGAGGGTCTGATGAAAAACTGTTTTTT. Translating it yields CASSETGGGSDEKLFF.

The rearrangement uses TRBV27 and TRBJ1-6; 8 positions agree with TRBD1. CDR1 and CDR2 (germline): MNHEY, SMNVEV (reference sequence). V was clipped by 6 bases and J by 6 bases; unmatched bases: 4. The CDR3 has 14 amino acids. The CDR3 spells CASSPDRANSPLHF. The CDR3, as DNA: TGTGCCAGCAGCCCGGACAGGGCTAATTCACCCCTCCACTTT.

The V and J genes are TRBV4-3 and TRBJ2-1; 8 positions agree with TRBD2. Germline loops: CDR1 LGHNA, CDR2 YSLEER. The junction had 7 bases not matched to a gene; V was cut back by 0 bases and J by 0 bases. CDR3 length: 18 residues. This chain's CDR3 is CASSQEASGRSSYNEQFF. The CDR3 DNA follows: TGCGCCAGCAGCCAAGAGGCTAGCGGGCGTAGCTCCTACAATGAGCAGTTCTTC.

The V and J genes are TRBV6-1 and TRBJ2-4; 12 bases map to TRBD2. Trimming at V came to 3 bases and at J to 6 bases, leaving 6 bases not matched to a gene. The CDR3 consists of 16 residues. Germline-derived CDR1 and CDR2 are MNHNS and SASEGT. The CDR3 DNA follows: TGTGCCAGCAGTGAGCTAGCGGGGGGGATACTAAACATTCAGTACTTC. Its protein is CASSELAGGILNIQYF.

The J gene is TRBJ1-2, the V gene TRBV3-1 (or the pseudogene TRBV3-2); no clear D gene. Deletions cut 2 bases from V and 7 bases from J, with 17 bases between. Germline CDR1 reads LGHDT; CDR2 reads YNNKEL (reference sequence). The CDR3 runs 15 residues. The CDR3 here is CASSQFGAPPSGYTF. CDR3 bases: TGTGCCAGCAGCCAATTTGGAGCCCCCCCCAGTGGCTACACCTTC.

The J gene is TRBJ2-7, the V gene TRBV27; TRBD2 agrees at 9 bases. The germline gives CDR1 MNHEY, CDR2 SMNVEV (reference sequence). The ends lost 4 bases at V and 3 bases at J; junction bases unmatched: 7. The CDR3 length is 15 residues. The CDR3 reads CASSSPTSGIYEQYF. Written as DNA, the CDR3 is TGTGCCAGCAGTTCACCGACTAGCGGTATCTACGAGCAGTACTTC.

The chain uses TRBV28 and TRBJ1-1, with D tentatively TRBD1 (6 bases). The length of the CDR3 is 15 residues. Germline CDR1 and CDR2: MDHEN and SYDVKM. V was cut by 4 bases and J by 2 bases, with 14 bases left in between. In DNA form, the CDR3 reads TGTGCCAGCAGTTCAGCCGGACAGAGTAACACTGAAGCTTTCTTT. Translated, it gives CASSSAGQSNTEAFF.

The rearrangement joins TRBV11-2 to TRBJ1-5; tentatively, D is TRBD1 (6 bases). The germline gives CDR1 SGHAT, CDR2 FQNNGV. The CDR3 has 14 residues. Deletions cut 5 bases from V and 4 bases from J, with 12 bases between. CDR3 nucleotide sequence: TGTGCCAGCAGCCCAACGACAGGTAATCAGCCCCAGCATTTT. Residues: CASSPTTGNQPQHF.

CDR3 protein: CASSLTDRVGQPQHF. The DNA of the CDR3 is TGTGCCAGCTCACTTACGGACAGGGTTGGGCAGCCCCAGCATTTT. The gene calls are TRBV18 and TRBJ1-5, with 8 bases identical to TRBD1. The J segment lost 7 bases and the V segment lost 4 bases, leaving 9 bases of the junction unmatched. The CDR3 runs 15 residues. The germline CDR1 and CDR2 sequences are KGHSH and LQKENI.

This clone was detected only a few times. The chain employs TRBV12-5 and TRBJ1-3; D is unresolved. Germline assignment: CDR1 LGHNT and CDR2 FRNRAP. The CDR3 is made up of 14 amino acids. The V gene lost 1 base and the J gene lost 4 bases, with 8 bases spanning the gap. CDR3 DNA: TGTGCTAGTGGTTTGGACTTGGAGGGAAACACCATATATTTT. Its translation: CASGLDLEGNTIYF.

The rearrangement uses TRBV7-2 and TRBJ2-3, with 13 bases fitting TRBD2. The trim removed 5 bases at V and 0 bases at J, leaving 8 bases unmatched. Germline V gene sequence: CDR1 SGHTA, CDR2 FQGNSA. The CDR3 runs 18 residues. CDR3 in DNA: TGTGCCAGCAGCATAACTAGCGGGGGGGTCTATAGCACAGATACGCAGTATTTT. Amino acid sequence: CASSITSGGVYSTDTQYF.

The genes are TRBV3-1 (or the pseudogene TRBV3-2) and TRBJ2-1; 11 nucleotides line up with TRBD2. Germline V gives CDR1 LGHDT, CDR2 YNNKEL (reference sequence). Trimming at V came to 0 bases and at J to 1 base, leaving 11 bases not matched to a gene. There are 20 residues in the CDR3. CDR3 nucleotides: TGTGCCAGCAGCCAAGATTATGGTAGCGGGGGGGCGAGGTCCTACAATGAGCAGTTCTTC. Translation gives CASSQDYGSGGARSYNEQFF.